This T cell receptor beta chain was sequenced in a study of T cells after yellow fever vaccination. In germline, CDR1 is SGHAT, CDR2 FQNNGV. V lost 1 base and J 8 bases, leaving 19 bases between the germline ends. This CDR3 has 16 residues. Making TCR cDNA involved 5'RACE template switching, which added UMIs and a universal primer site. TCRdb independently ran MiXCR on the 5' RACE reads; one entry per CDR3 protein. Among hundreds of thousands of distinct CDR3 sequences, approximately 13% were seen once, and the ten largest hold 15%. Points on this clonotype: Its specificity is unknown.

Study-level findings and limits: Weaker in magnitude, the secondary response showed a faster peak on day 5 versus 15. CD4 and CD8 compartments shared a small share of clonotypes, likely from convergent recombination.

The sequenced sample was PBMCs, obtained on the day of the yellow fever booster vaccination. The V and J genes are TRBV11-2 and TRBJ2-3; D may match TRBD1 or TRBD2 (5 bases each). This sequence was found in a man aged 25-45 years who received the YFV17D yellow fever vaccine. The DNA for the CDR3 is TGTGCCAGCAGCTTAGCTGGGGACCAAAGGATTGGTACGCAGTATTTT. Protein sequence: CASSLAGDQRIGTQYF.